These T cell receptor beta chains were read from a single sample in a study of blood T cells in healthy people across ages. TCRdb re-analysed the 5' RACE reads in MiXCR, keeping a single row per CDR3 protein. This sample carries around 800,000 distinct CDR3 sequences, 35% to 50% of them seen once, and the ten largest clones take over 15%. The sample consisted of blood. These receptors came from a man aged 80 or over in good health. CDR3s include the opening cysteine and the closing phenylalanine or tryptophan. A D gene is named only where the DNA matches it firmly. Clone size is shown for a subset of rows, as once, few, many or a class of expanded clone.

V	D	J	size	DNA	CDR3
TRBV30	.	TRBJ2-5	.	TGTGCCTGGAGACGTCGGGAGACCCAGTACTTC	CAWRRRETQYF
TRBV12-3/TRBV12-4	TRBD2	TRBJ2-5	.	TGTGCCAGCACTAAGCTAGCGGAAGTTTACAATGAGCAGTACTTC	CASTKLAEVYNEQYF
TRBV20-1	.	TRBJ2-5	.	TGCAGTGCCACCCAGGGAGAAGAGACCCAGTACTTC	CSATQGEETQYF
TRBV20-1	TRBD1	TRBJ2-1	.	TGCAGTGCTTATCCGGGACAGGGGGCCGAGACCCAGTTCTTC	CSAYPGQGAETQFF
TRBV6-5	TRBD2	TRBJ2-7	.	TGTGCCAGCAGTTACGCGACTAGCGGGGCGTACGAGCAGTACTTC	CASSYATSGAYEQYF
TRBV15	.	TRBJ2-3	.	TGTGCCACCAGCCCCTCAGGGGATACGCAGTATTTT	CATSPSGDTQYF
TRBV24-1	.	TRBJ2-7	few	TGTGCCACCAGTAACGGGGGCCCCTACAATGAGCAGTACTTC	CATSNGGPYNEQYF
TRBV5-4	.	TRBJ2-7	.	TGTGCCAGCAAAGCTGATCCGCCCTCCTACGAGCAGTACTTC	CASKADPPSYEQYF
TRBV2	TRBD1	TRBJ1-5	once	TGTGCCAGCAGTCACGGGACAGGGAACAATCAGCCCCAGCATTTT	CASSHGTGNNQPQHF
TRBV28	.	TRBJ2-7	few	TGTGCCAGCGGCCGAGACATCACCTACGAGCAGTACTTC	CASGRDITYEQYF
TRBV2	.	TRBJ2-5	.	TGTGCCAGCAACAAGCCGGGACTCCAAGAGACCCAGTACTTC	CASNKPGLQETQYF
TRBV20-1	TRBD1	TRBJ1-1	once	TGCAGTGCTAGCGGACAGGGGAGACCAGCTTTCTTT	CSASGQGRPAFF
TRBV20-1	.	TRBJ1-5	few	TGCAGTGCAGGGGAGGGCAATCAGCCCCAGCATTTT	CSAGEGNQPQHF
TRBV9	.	TRBJ2-5	.	TGTGCCAGCAGCGTAATGGGGGACCCAGGGCAGACCCAGTACTTC	CASSVMGDPGQTQYF
TRBV5-1	TRBD2	TRBJ2-5	.	TGCGCCAGCAGCTTGGGTGCTAGCGGGAGTAAGACCCAGTACTTC	CASSLGASGSKTQYF
TRBV10-3	TRBD2	TRBJ2-7	.	TGTGCCATCAGTGAGAGGCGGGAGGGACTGTCAAATGAGCAGTACTTC	CAISERREGLSNEQYF
TRBV20-1	.	TRBJ2-3	.	TGCAGTGCTTTAATACTAGCATTCGGCACAGATACGCAGTATTTT	CSALILAFGTDTQYF
TRBV6-5	TRBD1	TRBJ1-1	.	TGTGCCAGCAGTTACCCCCGACAGGGTTTGAACACTGAAGCTTTCTTT	CASSYPRQGLNTEAFF
TRBV5-1	.	TRBJ2-1	.	TGCGCCAGCAGCCCCCCGAGGTCCTACAATGAGCAGTTCTTC	CASSPPRSYNEQFF
TRBV5-1	TRBD2	TRBJ2-2	.	TGCGCCAGCAGCTTGGAGGGACTAGTCACCGGGGAGCTGTTTTTT	CASSLEGLVTGELFF
TRBV27	.	TRBJ2-4	few	TGTGCCAGCAGTGTCGCCCGGGACAACATTCAGTACTTC	CASSVARDNIQYF
TRBV7-2	TRBD2	TRBJ2-7	.	TGTGCCAGCAGCTCAACTCCCCTAGCGGGGGGGGACTACGAGCAGTACTTC	CASSSTPLAGGDYEQYF
TRBV3-1	.	TRBJ1-4	.	TGTGCCAGCAGCCCGAGGGACACCTATAATGAAAAACTGTTTTTT	CASSPRDTYNEKLFF
TRBV6-6	TRBD1	TRBJ1-5	.	TGTGCCAGCAGTTACCGACAGGGGCTGCGACAGCCCCAGCATTTT	CASSYRQGLRQPQHF
TRBV7-9	.	TRBJ2-5	.	TGTGCCAGCAGGACTCTCGTCGAGGAGACCCAGTACTTC	CASRTLVEETQYF
TRBV15	.	TRBJ2-1	.	TGTGCCACCAGCAGAGATTGGAGCGATCGGGAGCAGTTCTTC	CATSRDWSDREQFF
TRBV10-3	TRBD1	TRBJ1-2	.	TGTGCCATCAGTGAGGGGACAGGGGGGATCTATGGCTACACCTTC	CAISEGTGGIYGYTF
TRBV12-3/TRBV12-4	.	TRBJ2-7	few	TGTGCCAGCGGGGTGGGTGTAGAGCAGTACTTC	CASGVGVEQYF
TRBV11-2	.	TRBJ1-4	many	TGTGCCAGCAGCTTGGGGAAGCAGAGCTTTAATGAAAAACTGTTTTTT	CASSLGKQSFNEKLFF
TRBV6-6	.	TRBJ2-4	.	TGTGCCAGCAGCCCACGACCGGGACAACAGGATAACATTCAGTACTTC	CASSPRPGQQDNIQYF
TRBV6-6	.	TRBJ2-3	.	TGTGCCAGCGGCCCTAAGGCCACCGCAGATACGCAGTATTTT	CASGPKATADTQYF
TRBV18	.	TRBJ2-7	.	TGTGCCAGCTCACGAAAGAACTACGAGCAGTACTTC	CASSRKNYEQYF
TRBV7-9	TRBD2	TRBJ2-1	many	TGTGCCAGCAGCTCCTTAGCGGGAGGGGTCAATGAGCAGTTCTTC	CASSSLAGGVNEQFF
TRBV5-6	.	TRBJ2-1	.	TGTGCCAGCAGCTTGGGGGCGGGGACAGATTACAATGAGCAGTTCTTC	CASSLGAGTDYNEQFF
TRBV10-3	.	TRBJ2-6	.	TGTGCCATCAGTGAGTCCGTAGGGATTTGGGCCAACGTCCTGACTTTC	CAISESVGIWANVLTF
TRBV12-3/TRBV12-4	.	TRBJ2-5	.	TGTGCCAGCAGTGTAAATTATCAAGAGACCCAGTACTTC	CASSVNYQETQYF
TRBV19	TRBD1	TRBJ1-1	once	TGTGCCAGTAGTATGCGGACAGGACCGAACACTGAAGCTTTCTTT	CASSMRTGPNTEAFF
TRBV29-1	TRBD2	TRBJ2-3	.	TGCAGCGTTGAAGATCGGGAGCGGGGGGTCAGAGATACGCAGTATTTT	CSVEDRERGVRDTQYF
TRBV11-2	TRBD1	TRBJ2-2	.	TGTGCCAGCAGTCACAGGGGGCGCACCGGGGAGCTGTTTTTT	CASSHRGRTGELFF
TRBV14	.	TRBJ2-7	.	TGTGCCAGCAGCCACTGGGGCAGGAGCTCTTACGAGCAGTACTTC	CASSHWGRSSYEQYF
TRBV7-2	TRBD2	TRBJ2-7	few	TGTGCCAGCGCCCTCAAACTAGCGGGAGGAGACGAGCAGTACTTC	CASALKLAGGDEQYF
TRBV5-1	.	TRBJ2-3	.	TGCGCCAGCAGCTTGGACGACACCCTTAGCACAGATACGCAGTATTTT	CASSLDDTLSTDTQYF
TRBV29-1	.	TRBJ2-1	few	TGCAGCGTCCGGGGTGTAAGGTCCTACAATGAGCAGTTCTTC	CSVRGVRSYNEQFF
TRBV6-1	.	TRBJ2-2	.	TGTGCCAGCAGTGAAAACAGACTTACCGGGGAGCTGTTTTTT	CASSENRLTGELFF
TRBV7-2	TRBD1	TRBJ1-6	.	TGTGCCAGCACCGTGGACAGGACCTTGTCACCCCTCCACTTT	CASTVDRTLSPLHF
TRBV20-1	.	TRBJ1-4	.	TGCAGTGCTAGAGCGCAGAGTACGGAAAAACTGTTTTTT	CSARAQSTEKLFF
TRBV2	.	TRBJ2-1	many	TGTGCCATACTCAGGGTAGACAATGAGCAGTTCTTC	CAILRVDNEQFF
TRBV4-2	.	TRBJ2-7	.	TGTGCCAGCAGCCCTAACGCTGGTGAATACGAGCAGTACTTC	CASSPNAGEYEQYF
TRBV7-2	.	TRBJ1-2	few	TGTGCCAGCAGCTTAGTGGACCCCTATGGCTACACCTTC	CASSLVDPYGYTF
TRBV4-3	.	TRBJ2-5	few	TGCGCCAGCAGCCAAGGGATTGTGTACCAAGAGACCCAGTACTTC	CASSQGIVYQETQYF
TRBV29-1	.	TRBJ2-5	.	TGCAGCGTCGCCATCAGCGGGAACGCCAGGGGAGAGCAGTACTTC	CSVAISGNARGEQYF
TRBV9	.	TRBJ2-1	few	TGTGCCAGCAGCGTAGACAGGGGGGGATTGGGTGAGCAGTTCTTC	CASSVDRGGLGEQFF
TRBV2	.	TRBJ2-5	.	TGTGCCAGCAGTGGCGGGATCTCCTACAATGAGCAGTACTTC	CASSGGISYNEQYF
TRBV7-2	.	TRBJ2-3	.	TGTGCCAGCAGCTTAGATTGGGGGGGGCTCACAGATACGCAGTATTTT	CASSLDWGGLTDTQYF
TRBV12-3/TRBV12-4	TRBD1	TRBJ2-2	.	TGTGCCAGCAGTTGGGACAGGGCCTCATTGGGGGAGCTGTTTTTT	CASSWDRASLGELFF
TRBV7-3	.	TRBJ2-1	once	TGTGCCAGCATGGACGCGACTTCCTACAATGAGCAGTTCTTC	CASMDATSYNEQFF
TRBV20-1	.	TRBJ2-5	.	TGCAGTGCAACCACTATTGGGCAGGGCTCCCACAATGAGCAGTACTTC	CSATTIGQGSHNEQYF
TRBV25-1	TRBD1	TRBJ2-3	few	TGTGCCAGTAGTGTGGACAGGGGGTACGATACGCAGTATTTT	CASSVDRGYDTQYF
TRBV5-1	TRBD2	TRBJ2-7	.	TGCGCCAGCAGTTTCAGCGGGAGGCAAACCTACGAGCAGTACTTC	CASSFSGRQTYEQYF